This entry features one T cell receptor beta chain sequence. Its cognate antigen is unknown. The source of the sample is a study of vaccination effects on CD4 cells after COVID-19. Libraries were prepared by immunoSEQ multiplex PCR; TCRdb keeps only in-frame clonotypes and omits some of them. The sample contains around 79,000 clones, more than 60% of which appear only once. Using viral peptide pools, the ViraFEST assay grew out antigen-specific CD4+ T cells prior to sequencing. Culture lasted about ten days before CD4+ T cell isolation. Vaccine recipients had no previous SARS-CoV-2 infection; their nucleocapsid antibodies were negative. The sequence derives from a human donor who received a COVID-19 vaccine. The input for sequencing was CD4+ T cells from PBMCs cultured with SARS-CoV-2 spike peptides, taken before COVID-19 vaccination.

CDR3 sequence reads: CASSRVTPLNTEAFF. The CDR3, as DNA: TGTGCCAGCTCAAGAGTGACACCGTTGAACACTGAAGCTTTCTTT. The chain joins TRBV18 to TRBJ1-1; unclear D gene. The CDR3 loop spans 15 amino acids. Trimming removed 5 bases at V and 0 bases at J, with 13 bases between. From germline, CDR1 is KGHSH and CDR2 LQKENI.